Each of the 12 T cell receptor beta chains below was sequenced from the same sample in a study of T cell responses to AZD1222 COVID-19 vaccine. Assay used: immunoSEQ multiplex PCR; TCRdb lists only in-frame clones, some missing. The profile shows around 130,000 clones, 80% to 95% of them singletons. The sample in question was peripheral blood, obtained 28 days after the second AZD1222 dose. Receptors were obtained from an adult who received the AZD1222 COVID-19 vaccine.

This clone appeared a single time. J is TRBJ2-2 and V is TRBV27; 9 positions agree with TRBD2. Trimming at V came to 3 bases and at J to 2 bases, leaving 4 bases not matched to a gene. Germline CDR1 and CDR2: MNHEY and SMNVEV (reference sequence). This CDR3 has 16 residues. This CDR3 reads CASSFAAGGNTGELFF. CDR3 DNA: TGTGCCAGCAGTTTTGCAGCGGGAGGAAACACCGGGGAGCTGTTTTTT.

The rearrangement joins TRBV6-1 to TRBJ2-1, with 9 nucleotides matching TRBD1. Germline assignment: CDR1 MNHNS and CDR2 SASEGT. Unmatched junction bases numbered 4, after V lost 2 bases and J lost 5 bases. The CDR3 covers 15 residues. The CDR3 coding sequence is TGTGCCAGCAGTGAACGGGACAGGGAAGACAATGAGCAGTTCTTC. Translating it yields CASSERDREDNEQFF.

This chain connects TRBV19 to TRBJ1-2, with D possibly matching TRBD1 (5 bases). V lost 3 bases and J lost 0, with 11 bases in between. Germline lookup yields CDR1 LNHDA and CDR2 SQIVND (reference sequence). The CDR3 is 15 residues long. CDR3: CASSIGHRSNYGYTF. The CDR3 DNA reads TGTGCCAGTAGTATCGGACATCGGTCTAACTATGGCTACACCTTC.

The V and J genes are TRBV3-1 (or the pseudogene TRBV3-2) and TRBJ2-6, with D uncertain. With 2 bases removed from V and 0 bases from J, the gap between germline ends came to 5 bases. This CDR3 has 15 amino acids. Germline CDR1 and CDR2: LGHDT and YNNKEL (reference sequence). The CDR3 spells CASSQRSSGANVLTF. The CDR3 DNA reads TGTGCCAGCAGCCAAAGAAGCTCTGGGGCCAACGTCCTGACTTTC.

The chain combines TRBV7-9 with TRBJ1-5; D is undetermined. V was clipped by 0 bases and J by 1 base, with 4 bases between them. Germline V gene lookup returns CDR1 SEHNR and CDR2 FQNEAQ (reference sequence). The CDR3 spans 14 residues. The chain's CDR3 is CASSLAGSNQPQHF. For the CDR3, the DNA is TGTGCCAGCAGCTTAGCGGGGAGCAATCAGCCCCAGCATTTT. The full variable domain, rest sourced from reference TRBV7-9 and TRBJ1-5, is DTGVSQNPRHKITKRGQNVTFRCDPISEHNRLYWYRQTLGQGPEFLTYFQNEAQLEKSRLLSDRFSAERPKGSFSTLEIQRTEQGDSAMYLCASSLAGSNQPQHFGDGTRLSIL.

The DNA of the CDR3 is TGTGCCAGAAGCTTGAGGACAGATGATGAGCAGTTCTTC. Protein sequence: CARSLRTDDEQFF. The gene calls are TRBV5-3 and TRBJ2-1, with D possibly matching TRBD1 (6 bases). TRBV5-3 qualifies as an ORF whose function is uncertain. The CDR3 length is 13 residues. V was trimmed by 1 base and J by 8 bases, leaving 10 bases between them.

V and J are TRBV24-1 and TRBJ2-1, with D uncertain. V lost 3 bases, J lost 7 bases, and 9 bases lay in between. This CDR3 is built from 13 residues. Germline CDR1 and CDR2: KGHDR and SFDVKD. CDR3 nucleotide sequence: TGTGCCACCAGTGATAAGACGGTTAATGAGCAGTTCTTC. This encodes CATSDKTVNEQFF.

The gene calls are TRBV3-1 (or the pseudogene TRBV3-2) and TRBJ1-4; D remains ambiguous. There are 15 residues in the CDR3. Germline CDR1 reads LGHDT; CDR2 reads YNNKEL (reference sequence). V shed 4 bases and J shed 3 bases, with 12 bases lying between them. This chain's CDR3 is CASSLQGMANEKLFF. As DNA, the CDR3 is TGTGCCAGCAGCCTACAAGGGATGGCTAATGAAAAACTGTTTTTT.

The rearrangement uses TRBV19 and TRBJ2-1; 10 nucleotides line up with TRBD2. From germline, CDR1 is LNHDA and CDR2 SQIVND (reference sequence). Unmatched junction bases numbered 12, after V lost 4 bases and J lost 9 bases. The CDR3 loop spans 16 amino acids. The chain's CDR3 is CASSTYLAGVGVEQFF. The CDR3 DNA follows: TGTGCCAGTAGTACTTATCTAGCGGGAGTAGGAGTTGAGCAGTTCTTC.

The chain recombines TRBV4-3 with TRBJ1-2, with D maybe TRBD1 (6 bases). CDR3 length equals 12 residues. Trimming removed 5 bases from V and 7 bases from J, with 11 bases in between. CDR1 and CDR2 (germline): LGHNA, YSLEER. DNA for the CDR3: TGCGCCAGCAGCGAAGGGGGGGCTGGCTACACCTTC. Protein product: CASSEGGAGYTF.

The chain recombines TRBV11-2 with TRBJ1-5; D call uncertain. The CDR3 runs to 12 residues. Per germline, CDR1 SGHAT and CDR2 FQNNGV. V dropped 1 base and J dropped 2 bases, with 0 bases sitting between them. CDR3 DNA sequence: TGTGCCAGCAGCTTAGGCAATCAGCCCCAGCATTTT. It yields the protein CASSLGNQPQHF.

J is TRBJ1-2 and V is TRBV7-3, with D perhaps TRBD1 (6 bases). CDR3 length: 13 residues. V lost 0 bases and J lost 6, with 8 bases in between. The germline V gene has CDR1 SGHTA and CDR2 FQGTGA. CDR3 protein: CASSLTGGDGYTF. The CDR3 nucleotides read TGTGCCAGCAGCTTAACAGGGGGAGATGGCTACACCTTC.